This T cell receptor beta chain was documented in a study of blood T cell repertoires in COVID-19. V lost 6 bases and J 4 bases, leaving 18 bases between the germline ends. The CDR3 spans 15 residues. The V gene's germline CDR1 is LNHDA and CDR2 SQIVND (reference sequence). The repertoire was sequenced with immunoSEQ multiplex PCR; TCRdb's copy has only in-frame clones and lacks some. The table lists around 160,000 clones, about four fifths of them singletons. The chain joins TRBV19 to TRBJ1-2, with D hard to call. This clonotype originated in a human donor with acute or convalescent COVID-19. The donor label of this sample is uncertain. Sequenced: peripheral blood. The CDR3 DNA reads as TGTGCCAGTAGACCTGGACCCGCAGAGGGCTATGGCTACACCTTC. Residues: CASRPGPAEGYGYTF.